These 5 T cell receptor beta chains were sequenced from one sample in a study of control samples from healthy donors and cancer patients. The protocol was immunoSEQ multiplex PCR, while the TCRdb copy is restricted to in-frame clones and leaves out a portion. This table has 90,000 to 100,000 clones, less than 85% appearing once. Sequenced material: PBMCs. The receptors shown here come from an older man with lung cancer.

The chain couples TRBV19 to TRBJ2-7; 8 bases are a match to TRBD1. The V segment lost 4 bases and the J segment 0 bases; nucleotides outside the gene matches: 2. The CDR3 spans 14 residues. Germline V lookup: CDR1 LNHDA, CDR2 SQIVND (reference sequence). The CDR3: CASSRTGSSYEQYF. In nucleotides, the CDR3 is TGTGCCAGTAGTAGGACAGGGAGCTCCTACGAGCAGTACTTC.

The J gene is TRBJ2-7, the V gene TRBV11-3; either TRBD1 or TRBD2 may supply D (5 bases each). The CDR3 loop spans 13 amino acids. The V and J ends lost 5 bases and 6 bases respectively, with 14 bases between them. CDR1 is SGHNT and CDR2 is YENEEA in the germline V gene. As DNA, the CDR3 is TGTGCCAGCAGCCACCGGGACGATTCCGAGCAGTACTTC. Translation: CASSHRDDSEQYF. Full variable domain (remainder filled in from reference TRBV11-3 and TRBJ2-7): EAGVVQSPRYKIIEKKQPVAFWCNPISGHNTLYWYLQNLGQGPELLIRYENEEAVDDSQLPKDRFSAERLKGVDSTLKIQPAELGDSAVYLCASSHRDDSEQYFGPGTRLTVT.

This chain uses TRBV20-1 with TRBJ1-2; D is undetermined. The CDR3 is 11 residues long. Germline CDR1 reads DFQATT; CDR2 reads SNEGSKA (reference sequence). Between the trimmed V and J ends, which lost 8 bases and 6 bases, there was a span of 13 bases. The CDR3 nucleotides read TGCAGTATGGGGAGCGGGGATGGCTACACCTTC. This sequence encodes CSMGSGDGYTF.

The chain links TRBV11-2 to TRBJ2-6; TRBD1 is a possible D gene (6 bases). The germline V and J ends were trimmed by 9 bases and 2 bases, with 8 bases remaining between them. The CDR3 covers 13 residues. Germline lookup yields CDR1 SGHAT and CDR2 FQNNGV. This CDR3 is CASNRAGANVLTF. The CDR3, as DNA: TGTGCCAGTAACAGGGCTGGGGCCAACGTCCTGACTTTC.

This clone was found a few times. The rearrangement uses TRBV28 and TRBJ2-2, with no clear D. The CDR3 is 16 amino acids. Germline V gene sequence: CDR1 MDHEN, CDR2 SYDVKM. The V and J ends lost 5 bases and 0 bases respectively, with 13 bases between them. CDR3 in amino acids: CASSLLGRTNTGELFF. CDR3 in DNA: TGTGCCAGCAGTCTTCTCGGGCGGACGAACACCGGGGAGCTGTTTTTT.